Shown below are 4 T cell receptor beta chains from a single sample sequenced in a study of T-cell reconstitution after alpha-beta-depleted transplantation in children. Preparation of the TCRbeta library was carried out with unique molecular identifiers. TCRdb redid the calling of the PCR reads with MiXCR, one entry per CDR3 protein. The sample contains fewer than 1 million distinct CDR3 sequences, about 15% of which appear only once. The specimen comprised PBMCs, mostly from graft donor cells, sampled 360 days after TCRalphabeta/CD19-depleted stem cell transplant. These receptors all stem from a male patient younger than 18 who had a stem cell transplant for acute lymphoblastic leukemia, so the T cells may come from the graft donor.

This clonotype was counted only a few times. The chain uses TRBV5-6 and TRBJ1-4; TRBD1 aligns across 8 bases. Trimming cost V 5 bases and J 7 bases; bases outside gene matches: 10. The CDR3 sequence is 15 residues long. CDR1 and CDR2 from the germline V gene are SGHDT and YYEEEE. DNA for the CDR3: TGTGCCAGCAGACTCGGATTACAGGGGGTTGAAAAACTGTTTTTT. Amino acid sequence: CASRLGLQGVEKLFF.

This sequence joins TRBV9 and TRBJ2-7; 12 positions agree with TRBD1. With 4 bases clipped from V and 6 bases from J, the junction kept 11 bases outside the gene matches. The V gene's germline CDR1 is SGDLS and CDR2 YYNGEE. The CDR3 covers 16 residues. The CDR3 is CASSPISGTGGAEQYF. The CDR3 DNA reads as TGTGCCAGCAGCCCGATTTCCGGGACAGGGGGCGCCGAGCAGTACTTC.

This CDR3 is CASSGTGYTEAFF. The CDR3 nucleotides read TGTGCCAGCAGCGGGACAGGGTACACTGAAGCTTTCTTT. This rearrangement joins TRBV11-2 to TRBJ1-1, with 9 positions matching TRBD1. This CDR3 spans 13 amino acids. Germline V lookup: CDR1 SGHAT, CDR2 FQNNGV. The junction had 1 base not matched to a gene; V was cut back by 5 bases and J by 3 bases.

This clonotype was detected only a few times. This chain connects TRBV7-2 to TRBJ2-1; D is undetermined. V lost 5 bases and J 6 bases, leaving 8 bases between the germline ends. This CDR3 spans 12 amino acids. The V gene's germline CDR1 is SGHTA and CDR2 FQGNSA. CDR3 protein: CASSRYRNEQFF. As DNA, the CDR3 is TGTGCCAGCAGCCGATATCGCAATGAGCAGTTCTTC.